This T cell receptor (beta chain) was found in a study of blood T cells in healthy people across ages. The second PCR ran roughly 7 to 12 cycles with a sample-barcoded 5' primer and J-beta primers. TCRdb re-called the 5' RACE reads through MiXCR, storing one row per CDR3 protein. The table shows about 830,000 distinct CDR3 sequences, with approximately 65% occurring only once. This CDR3 has 17 residues. In germline, CDR1 is SGDLS, CDR2 YYNGEE. V was cut by 4 bases and J by 5 bases, with 24 bases left in between. The rearrangement links TRBV9 to TRBJ1-2, with D maybe TRBD1 (5 bases). Sequences were obtained from blood. This sequence was found in a young man in good health. The CDR3 reads CASSSGRFTDIRYGYTF. CDR3 coding DNA: TGTGCCAGCAGCTCCGGACGTTTTACGGACATCCGATATGGCTACACCTTC.